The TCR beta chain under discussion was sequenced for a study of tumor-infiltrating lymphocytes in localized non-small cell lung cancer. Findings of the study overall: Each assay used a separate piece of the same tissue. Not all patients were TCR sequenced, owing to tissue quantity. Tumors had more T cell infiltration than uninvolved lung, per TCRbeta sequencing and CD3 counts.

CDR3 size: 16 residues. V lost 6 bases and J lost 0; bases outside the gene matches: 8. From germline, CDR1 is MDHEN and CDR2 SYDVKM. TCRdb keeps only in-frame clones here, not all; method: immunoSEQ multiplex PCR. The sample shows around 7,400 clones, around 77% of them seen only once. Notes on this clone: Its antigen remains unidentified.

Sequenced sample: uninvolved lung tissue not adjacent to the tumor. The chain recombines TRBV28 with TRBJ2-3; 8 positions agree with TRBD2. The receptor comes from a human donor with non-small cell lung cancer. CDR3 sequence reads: CASSNLAGASTDTQYF. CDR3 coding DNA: TGTGCCAGCAGCAATCTAGCGGGCGCTAGCACAGATACGCAGTATTTT.